This T cell receptor beta chain was sequenced during a study of OX40 agonist ivuxolimab in advanced cancers. Study in general: With ivuxolimab, an agonistic anti-OX40 (CD134) antibody, patients were treated.

TCRdb's copy holds only in-frame clones and misses some; the assay was immunoSEQ multiplex PCR. Here the sample spans about 62,000 clones, less than 85% being singletons. Trimming stripped 5 bases from V and 2 bases from J, with 14 bases between. Per the germline V gene, CDR1 is MDHEN and CDR2 is SYDVKM. This CDR3 contains 15 residues. This specimen was CD4+ or CD8+ T cells sorted from blood, taken in a trial of the OX40 agonist ivuxolimab. The J gene is TRBJ2-3, the V gene TRBV28, with D tentatively TRBD2 (6 bases). The receptor comes from an adult with an advanced solid tumor such as melanoma, head and neck, liver or kidney cancer. The CDR3 reads CASSDPRGYTDTQYF. The CDR3 nucleotides are TGTGCCAGCAGTGACCCCCGGGGGTACACAGATACGCAGTATTTT.